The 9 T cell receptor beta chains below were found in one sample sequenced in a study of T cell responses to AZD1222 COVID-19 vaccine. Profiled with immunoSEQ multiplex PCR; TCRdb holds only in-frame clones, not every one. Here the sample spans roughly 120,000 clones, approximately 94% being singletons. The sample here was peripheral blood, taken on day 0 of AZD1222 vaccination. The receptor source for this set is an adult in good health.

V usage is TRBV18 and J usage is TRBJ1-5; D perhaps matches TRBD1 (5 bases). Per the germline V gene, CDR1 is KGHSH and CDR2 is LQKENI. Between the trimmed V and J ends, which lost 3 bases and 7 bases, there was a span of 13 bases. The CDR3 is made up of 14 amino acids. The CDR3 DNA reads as TGTGCCAGCTCACCGTGGGACGGAGCACAGCCCCAGCATTTT. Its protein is CASSPWDGAQPQHF.

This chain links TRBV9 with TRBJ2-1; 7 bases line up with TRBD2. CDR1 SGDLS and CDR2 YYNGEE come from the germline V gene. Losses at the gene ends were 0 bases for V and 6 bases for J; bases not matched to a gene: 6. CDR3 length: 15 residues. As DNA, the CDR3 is TGTGCCAGCAGCGTAGGAGGCGGGGGATCCAATGAGCAGTTCTTC. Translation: CASSVGGGGSNEQFF.

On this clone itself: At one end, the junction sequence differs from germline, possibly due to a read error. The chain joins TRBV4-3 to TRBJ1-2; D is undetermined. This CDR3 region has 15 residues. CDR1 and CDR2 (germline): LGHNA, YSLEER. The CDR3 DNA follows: TGCGCCAGCAGCGTCACAGAGAGAGCTAACTATGGCTATACCTTC. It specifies CASSVTERANYGYTF.

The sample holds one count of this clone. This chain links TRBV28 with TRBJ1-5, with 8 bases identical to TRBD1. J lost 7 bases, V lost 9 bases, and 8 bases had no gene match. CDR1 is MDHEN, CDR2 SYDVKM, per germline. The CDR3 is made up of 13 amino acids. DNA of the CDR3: TGTGCCAGTAAGACAGGGGTCGGACAGCCCCAGCATTTT. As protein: CASKTGVGQPQHF.

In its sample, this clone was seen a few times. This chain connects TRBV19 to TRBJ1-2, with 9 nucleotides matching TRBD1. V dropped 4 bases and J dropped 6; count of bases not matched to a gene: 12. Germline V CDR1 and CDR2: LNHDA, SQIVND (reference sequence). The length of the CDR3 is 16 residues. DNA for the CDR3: TGTGCCAGTAGTACCGATAGAAGAACAGGGGGCGATGGCTACACCTTC. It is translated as CASSTDRRTGGDGYTF.

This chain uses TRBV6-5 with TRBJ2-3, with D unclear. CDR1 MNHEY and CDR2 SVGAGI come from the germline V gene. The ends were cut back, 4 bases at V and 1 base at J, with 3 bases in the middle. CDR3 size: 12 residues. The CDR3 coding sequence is TGTGCCAGCAGTTCAGGCACAGATACGCAGTATTTT. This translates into CASSSGTDTQYF.

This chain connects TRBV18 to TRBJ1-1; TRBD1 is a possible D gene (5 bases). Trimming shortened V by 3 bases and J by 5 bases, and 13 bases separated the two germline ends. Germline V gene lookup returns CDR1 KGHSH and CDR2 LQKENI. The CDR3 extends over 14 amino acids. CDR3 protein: CASSPRGGGTEAFF. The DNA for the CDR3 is TGTGCCAGCTCACCCCGGGGGGGAGGGACTGAAGCTTTCTTT.

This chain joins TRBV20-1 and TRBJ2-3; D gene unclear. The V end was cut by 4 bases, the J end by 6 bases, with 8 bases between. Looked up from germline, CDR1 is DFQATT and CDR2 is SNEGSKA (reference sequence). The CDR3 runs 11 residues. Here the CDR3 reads CSATSWDTQYF. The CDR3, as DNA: TGCAGTGCTACCTCCTGGGATACGCAGTATTTT.

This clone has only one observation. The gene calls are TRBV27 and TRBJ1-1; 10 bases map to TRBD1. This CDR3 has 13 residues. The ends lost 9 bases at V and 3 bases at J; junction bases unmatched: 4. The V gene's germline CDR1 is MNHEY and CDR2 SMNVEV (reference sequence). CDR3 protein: CASFGTGDTEAFF. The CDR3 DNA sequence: TGTGCCAGTTTCGGGACAGGGGACACTGAAGCTTTCTTT.